The source of this TCR beta chain is a study of neurological immune-mediated disorders. CDR3 length: 14 residues. Looked up from germline, CDR1 is LNHNV and CDR2 is YYDKDF (reference sequence). V was trimmed by 0 bases and J by 7 bases, leaving 10 bases between them. Study findings and constraints: Private repertoires in all groups were suggested by the absence of shared CDR3 amino acid sequences among expanded clones across subjects. One cluster of related CDR3 sequences contained, by phylogenetic grouping, the repertoires of 18 of 34 multiple sclerosis patients and formed a possible signature.

5'RACE with 10-nucleotide random UMIs generated the cDNA. In TCRdb, the 5' RACE reads were re-called with MiXCR into one record per CDR3 protein. The sample consists of about 62,000 distinct CDR3 sequences, under 5.5% of them appearing once. At least ten counts were recorded for this clonotype. The antigen is not known. PBMCs stored at -80 C, 2 million in total, were the source of the unsorted libraries. Specimen: PBMCs. This sequence originates from a woman aged 45-60 years with multiple sclerosis. The chain recombines TRBV15 with TRBJ2-1; D not certain. CDR3 in amino acids: CATSRDRQWNEQFF. CDR3 coding DNA: TGTGCCACCAGCAGAGATCGGCAGTGGAATGAGCAGTTCTTC.